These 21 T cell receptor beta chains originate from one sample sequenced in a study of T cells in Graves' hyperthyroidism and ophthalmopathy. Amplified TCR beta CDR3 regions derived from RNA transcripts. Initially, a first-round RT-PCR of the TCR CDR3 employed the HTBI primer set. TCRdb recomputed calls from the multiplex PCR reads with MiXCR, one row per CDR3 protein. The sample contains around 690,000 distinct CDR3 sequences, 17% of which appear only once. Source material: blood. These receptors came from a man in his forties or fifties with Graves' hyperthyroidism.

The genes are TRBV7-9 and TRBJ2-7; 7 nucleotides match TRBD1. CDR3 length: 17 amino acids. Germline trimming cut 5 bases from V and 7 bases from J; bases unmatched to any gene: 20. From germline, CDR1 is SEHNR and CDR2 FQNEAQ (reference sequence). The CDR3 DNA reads TGTGCCAGCAGCCCCCAGAGACAGGGCCCGTTCGATGGGGAGCAGTACTTC. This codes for CASSPQRQGPFDGEQYF.

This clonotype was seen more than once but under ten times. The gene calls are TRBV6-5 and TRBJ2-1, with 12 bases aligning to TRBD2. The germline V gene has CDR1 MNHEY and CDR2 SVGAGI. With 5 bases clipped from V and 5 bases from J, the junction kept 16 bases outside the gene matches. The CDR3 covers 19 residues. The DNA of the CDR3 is TGTGCCAGCAGTACTAGACTAGCGGGAGACAGTCTAACTCACAATGAGCAGTTCTTC. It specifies CASSTRLAGDSLTHNEQFF.

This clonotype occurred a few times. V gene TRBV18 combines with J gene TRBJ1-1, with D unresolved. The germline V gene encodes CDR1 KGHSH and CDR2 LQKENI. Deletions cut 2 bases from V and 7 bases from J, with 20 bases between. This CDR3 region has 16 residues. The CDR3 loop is CASSPSALGTAREAFF. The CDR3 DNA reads TGTGCCAGCTCACCATCGGCTTTGGGTACAGCTCGTGAAGCTTTCTTT.

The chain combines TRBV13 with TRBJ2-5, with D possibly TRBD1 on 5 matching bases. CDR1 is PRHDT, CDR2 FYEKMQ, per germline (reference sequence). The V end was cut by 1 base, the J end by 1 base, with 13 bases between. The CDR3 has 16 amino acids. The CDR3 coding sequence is TGTGCCAGCAGCTTAGACAGGAGCCTAACCCAAGAGACCCAGTACTTC. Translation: CASSLDRSLTQETQYF.

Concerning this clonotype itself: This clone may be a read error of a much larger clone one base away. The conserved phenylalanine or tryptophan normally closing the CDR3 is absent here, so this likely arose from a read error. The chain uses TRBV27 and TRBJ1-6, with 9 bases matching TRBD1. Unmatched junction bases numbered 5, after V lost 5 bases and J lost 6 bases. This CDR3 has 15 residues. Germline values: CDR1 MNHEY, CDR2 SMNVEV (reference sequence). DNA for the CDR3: TGTGCCAGCAGTACGTACAGGGGGCTTAATTCACCCCTCCACCTT. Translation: CASSTYRGLNSPLHL.

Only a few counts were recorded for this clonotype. The CDR3 DNA follows: TGTGCCAGCAGTCTACAAATGACAGTAATCGAGCAGTACTTC. Translated: CASSLQMTVIEQYF. The gene calls are TRBV28 and TRBJ2-7, with a possible D match to TRBD1 (5 bases). Trimming removed 5 bases at V and 6 bases at J, with 17 bases between. The CDR3 has 14 amino acids. Germline V gene sequence: CDR1 MDHEN, CDR2 SYDVKM.

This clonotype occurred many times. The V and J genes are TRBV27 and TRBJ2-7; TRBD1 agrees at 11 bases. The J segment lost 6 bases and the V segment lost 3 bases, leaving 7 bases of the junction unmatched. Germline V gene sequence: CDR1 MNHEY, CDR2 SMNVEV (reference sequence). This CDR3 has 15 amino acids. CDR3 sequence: CASSLWGTGGVEQYF. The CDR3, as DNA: TGTGCCAGCAGTTTGTGGGGGACAGGGGGGGTCGAGCAGTACTTC.

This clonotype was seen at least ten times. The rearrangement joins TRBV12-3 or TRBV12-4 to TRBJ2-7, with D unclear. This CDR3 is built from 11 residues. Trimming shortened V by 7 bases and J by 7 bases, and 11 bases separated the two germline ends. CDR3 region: CASNPRREQYF. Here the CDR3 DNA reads TGTGCCAGCAATCCTCGGCGGGAGCAGTACTTC.

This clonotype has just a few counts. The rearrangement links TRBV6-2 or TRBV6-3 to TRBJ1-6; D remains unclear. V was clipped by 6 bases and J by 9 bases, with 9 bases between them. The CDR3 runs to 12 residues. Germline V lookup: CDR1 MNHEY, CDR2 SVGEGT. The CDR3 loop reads CASSSGPSPLHF. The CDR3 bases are TGTGCCAGCAGCAGCGGGCCTTCACCCCTCCACTTT.

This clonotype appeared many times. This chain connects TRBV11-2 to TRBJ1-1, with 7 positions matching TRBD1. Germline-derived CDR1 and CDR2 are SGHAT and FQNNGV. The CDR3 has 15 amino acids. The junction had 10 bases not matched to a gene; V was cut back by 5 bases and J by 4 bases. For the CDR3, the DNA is TGTGCCAGCAGCCTCAGGGGGGGGCTCGGCACTGAAGCTTTCTTT. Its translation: CASSLRGGLGTEAFF. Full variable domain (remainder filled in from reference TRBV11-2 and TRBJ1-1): EAGVAQSPRYKIIEKRQSVAFWCNPISGHATLYWYQQILGQGPKLLIQFQNNGVVDDSQLPKDRFSAERLKGVDSTLKIQPAKLEDSAVYLCASSLRGGLGTEAFFGQGTRLTVV.

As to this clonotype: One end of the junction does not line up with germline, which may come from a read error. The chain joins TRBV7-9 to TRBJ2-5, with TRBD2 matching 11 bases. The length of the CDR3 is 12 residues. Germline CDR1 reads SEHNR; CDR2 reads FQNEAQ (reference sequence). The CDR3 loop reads CGSSPLAGGQYF. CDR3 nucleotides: TGTGGCAGCAGCCCCCTAGCGGGAGGACAGTACTTC.

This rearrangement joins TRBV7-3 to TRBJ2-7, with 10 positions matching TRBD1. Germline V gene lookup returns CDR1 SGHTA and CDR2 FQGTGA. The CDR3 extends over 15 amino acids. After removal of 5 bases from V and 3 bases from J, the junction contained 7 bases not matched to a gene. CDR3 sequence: CASSGAGQGNYEQYF. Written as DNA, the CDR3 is TGTGCCAGCAGCGGAGCGGGACAGGGGAACTACGAGCAGTACTTC.

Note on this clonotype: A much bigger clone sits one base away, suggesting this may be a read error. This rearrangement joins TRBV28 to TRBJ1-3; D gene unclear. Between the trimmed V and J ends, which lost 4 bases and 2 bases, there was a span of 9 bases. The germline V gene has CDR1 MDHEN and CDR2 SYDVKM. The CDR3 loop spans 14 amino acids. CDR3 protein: CASSSSTAGNTIYF. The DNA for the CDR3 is TGTGCCAGCAGTTCCTCGACGGCTGGAAACACCATATATTTT.

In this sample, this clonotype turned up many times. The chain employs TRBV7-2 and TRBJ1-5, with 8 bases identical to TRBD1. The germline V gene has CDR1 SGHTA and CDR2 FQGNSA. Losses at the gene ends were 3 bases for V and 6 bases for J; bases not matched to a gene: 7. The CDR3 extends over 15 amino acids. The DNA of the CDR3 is TGTGCCAGCAGCTTGAGACAGGGGATGAGTCAGCCCCAGCATTTT. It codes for CASSLRQGMSQPQHF.

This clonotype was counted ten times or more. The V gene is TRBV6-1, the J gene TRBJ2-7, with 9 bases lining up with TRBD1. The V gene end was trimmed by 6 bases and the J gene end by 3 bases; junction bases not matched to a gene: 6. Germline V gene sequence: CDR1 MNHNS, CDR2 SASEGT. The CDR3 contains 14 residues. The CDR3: CASRRGTGNYEQYF. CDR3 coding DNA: TGTGCCAGCAGGAGGGGGACAGGGAACTACGAGCAGTACTTC.

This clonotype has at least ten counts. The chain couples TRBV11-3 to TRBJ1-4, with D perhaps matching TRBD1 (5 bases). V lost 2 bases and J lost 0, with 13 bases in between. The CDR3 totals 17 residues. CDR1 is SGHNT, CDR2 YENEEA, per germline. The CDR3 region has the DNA TGTGCCAGCAGCTTAATATGGGGCCCTGCAACTAATGAAAAACTGTTTTTT. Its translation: CASSLIWGPATNEKLFF.

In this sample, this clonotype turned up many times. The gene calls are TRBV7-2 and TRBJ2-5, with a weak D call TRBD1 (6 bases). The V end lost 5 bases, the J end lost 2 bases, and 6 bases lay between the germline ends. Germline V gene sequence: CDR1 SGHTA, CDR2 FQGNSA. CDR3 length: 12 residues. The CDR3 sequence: CASSTGQETQYF. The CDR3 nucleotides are TGTGCCAGCAGCACAGGGCAAGAGACCCAGTACTTC.

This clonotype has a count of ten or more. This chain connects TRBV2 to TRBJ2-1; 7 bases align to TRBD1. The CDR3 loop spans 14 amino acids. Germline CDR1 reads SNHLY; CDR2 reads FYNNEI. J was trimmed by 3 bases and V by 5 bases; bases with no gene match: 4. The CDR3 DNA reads TGTGCCAGCAGTTGGGGACAGATCTACAATGAGCAGTTCTTC. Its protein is CASSWGQIYNEQFF.

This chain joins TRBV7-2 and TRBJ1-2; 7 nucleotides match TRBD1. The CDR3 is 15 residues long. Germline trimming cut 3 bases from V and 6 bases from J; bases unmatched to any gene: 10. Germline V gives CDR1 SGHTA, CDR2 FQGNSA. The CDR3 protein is CASSLGGQGDDGYTF. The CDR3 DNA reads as TGTGCCAGCAGCTTGGGTGGGCAGGGGGACGATGGCTACACCTTC.

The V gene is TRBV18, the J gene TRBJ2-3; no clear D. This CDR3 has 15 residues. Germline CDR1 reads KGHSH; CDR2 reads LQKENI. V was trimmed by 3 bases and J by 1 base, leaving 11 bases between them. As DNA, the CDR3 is TGTGCCAGCTCACCTAGTGACCAGGGCACAGATACGCAGTATTTT. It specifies CASSPSDQGTDTQYF.

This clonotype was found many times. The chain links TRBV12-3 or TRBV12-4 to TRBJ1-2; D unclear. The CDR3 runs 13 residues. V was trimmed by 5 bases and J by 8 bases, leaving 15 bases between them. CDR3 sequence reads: CASSARRLVGYTF. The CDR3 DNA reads TGTGCCAGCAGTGCTCGACGACTCGTGGGCTACACCTTC.